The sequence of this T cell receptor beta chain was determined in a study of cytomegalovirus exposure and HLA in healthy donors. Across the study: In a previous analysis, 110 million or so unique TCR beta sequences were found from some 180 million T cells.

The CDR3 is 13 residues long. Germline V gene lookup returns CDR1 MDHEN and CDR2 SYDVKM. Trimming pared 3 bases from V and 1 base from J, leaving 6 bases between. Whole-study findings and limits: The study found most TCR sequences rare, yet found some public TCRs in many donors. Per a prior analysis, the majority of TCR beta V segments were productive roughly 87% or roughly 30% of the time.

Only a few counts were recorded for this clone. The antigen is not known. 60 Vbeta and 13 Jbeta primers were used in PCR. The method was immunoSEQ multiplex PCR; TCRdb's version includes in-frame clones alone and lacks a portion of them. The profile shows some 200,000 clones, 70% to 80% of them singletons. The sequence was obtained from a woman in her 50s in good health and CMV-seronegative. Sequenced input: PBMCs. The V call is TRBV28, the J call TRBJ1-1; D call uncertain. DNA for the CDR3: TGTGCCAGCAGTTTCGAGGAGAACACTGAAGCTTTCTTT. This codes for CASSFEENTEAFF.